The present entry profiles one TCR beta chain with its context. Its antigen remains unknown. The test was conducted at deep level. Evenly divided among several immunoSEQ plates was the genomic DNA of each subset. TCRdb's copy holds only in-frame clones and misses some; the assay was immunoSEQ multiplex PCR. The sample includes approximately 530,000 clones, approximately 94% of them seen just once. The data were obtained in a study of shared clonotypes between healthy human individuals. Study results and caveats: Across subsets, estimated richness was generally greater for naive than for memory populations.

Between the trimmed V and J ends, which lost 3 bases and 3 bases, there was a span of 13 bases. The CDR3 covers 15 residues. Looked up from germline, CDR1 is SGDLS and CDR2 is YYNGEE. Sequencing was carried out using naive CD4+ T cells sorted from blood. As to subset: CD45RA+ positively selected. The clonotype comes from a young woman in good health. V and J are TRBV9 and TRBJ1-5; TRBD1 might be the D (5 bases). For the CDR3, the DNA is TGTGCCAGCAGCGCCGGACCGGGACCCAATCAGCCCCAGCATTTT. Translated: CASSAGPGPNQPQHF.